The present T cell receptor beta chain was sequenced within a study of cytomegalovirus exposure and HLA in healthy donors. In the PCR, 60 Vbeta and 13 Jbeta primers were used. Using immunoSEQ multiplex PCR, the repertoire was profiled, and TCRdb retains in-frame clones only, with some absent. The table includes over 150,000 clones, approximately 80% detected once. Germline V lookup: CDR1 SGHKS, CDR2 YYEKEE (reference sequence). V lost 5 bases, J lost 0 bases, and 13 bases lay in between. This CDR3 is 15 amino acids long. This chain links TRBV5-5 with TRBJ2-3, with D tentatively TRBD2 (6 bases). The clonotype originates from a male donor in good health and CMV-seronegative. The sample taken for sequencing was PBMCs. The CDR3 is CASSGRRTSTDTQYF. The CDR3 DNA is TGTGCCAGCAGTGGGAGGCGGACAAGCACAGATACGCAGTATTTT.